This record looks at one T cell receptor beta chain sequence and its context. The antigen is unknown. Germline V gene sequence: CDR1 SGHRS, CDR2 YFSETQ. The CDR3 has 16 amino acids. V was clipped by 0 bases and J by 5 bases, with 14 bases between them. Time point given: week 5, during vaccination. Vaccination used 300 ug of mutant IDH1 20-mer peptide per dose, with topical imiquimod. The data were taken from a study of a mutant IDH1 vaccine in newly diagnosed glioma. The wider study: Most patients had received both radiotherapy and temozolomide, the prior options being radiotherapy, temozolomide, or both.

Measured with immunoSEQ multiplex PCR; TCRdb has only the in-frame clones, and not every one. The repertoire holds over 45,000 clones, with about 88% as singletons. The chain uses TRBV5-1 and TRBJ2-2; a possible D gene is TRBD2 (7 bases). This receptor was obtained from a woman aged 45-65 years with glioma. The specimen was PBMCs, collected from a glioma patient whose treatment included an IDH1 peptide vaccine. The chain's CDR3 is CASSLAGGGPTGELFF. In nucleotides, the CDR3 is TGCGCCAGCAGCTTGGCTGGGGGGGGCCCGACCGGGGAGCTGTTTTTT.